This section outlines one T cell receptor (beta chain) sequence together with its context. Its antigen is unknown. Sequence at one end of the junction differs from germline and may be a read error. Genomic DNA templated the TCR beta VDJ and CDR3 profiling. TCRdb independently ran MiXCR on the reads; one entry per CDR3 protein. The repertoire holds roughly 160,000 distinct CDR3 sequences, just under 65% seen once, with 45% in the top ten. The CDR3 has 17 amino acids. Germline V gene sequence: CDR1 SEHNR, CDR2 FQNEAQ (reference sequence). The data belong to a study of CD8+CD57+ T cells in acquired aplastic anemia. Study summary: The sorted CD4+ and CD8+ cells yielded an average around 3.2 ug of DNA. Healthy donor CD4+ cell samples had a mean of roughly 9.8 million reads.

Study-wide findings and caveats: The number of CD8+ CDR3 sequences shared by patients and controls was approximately 31. Controls did not differ significantly from patients in CD8+ Simpson's diversity.

The clonotype originates from a human donor in good health. The V gene is TRBV7-9, the J gene TRBJ2-3; TRBD2 matches 8 bases. Sequenced sample: sorted CD4+, CD8+, or CD8+CD57+ T cells (not recorded which) from PBMCs. The CDR3 bases are TGCGCCAGCAGCCCAGTCGGAGCGGGAGCTAGCACAGATACGCAGTATTTT. Protein product: CASSPVGAGASTDTQYF.